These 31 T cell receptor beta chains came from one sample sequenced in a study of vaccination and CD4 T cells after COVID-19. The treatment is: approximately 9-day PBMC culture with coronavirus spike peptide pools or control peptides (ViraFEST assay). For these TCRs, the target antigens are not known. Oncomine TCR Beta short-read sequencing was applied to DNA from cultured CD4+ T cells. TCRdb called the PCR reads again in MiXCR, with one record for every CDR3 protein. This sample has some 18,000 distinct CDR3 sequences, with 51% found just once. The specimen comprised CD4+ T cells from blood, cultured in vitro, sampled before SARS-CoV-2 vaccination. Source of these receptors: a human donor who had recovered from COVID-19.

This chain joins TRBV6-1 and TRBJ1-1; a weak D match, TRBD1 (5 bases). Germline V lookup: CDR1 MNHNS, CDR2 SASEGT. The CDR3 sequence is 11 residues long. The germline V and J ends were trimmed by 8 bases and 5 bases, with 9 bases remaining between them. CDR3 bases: TGTGCCAGCGGGGGGGGGACTGAAGCTTTCTTT. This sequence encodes CASGGGTEAFF.

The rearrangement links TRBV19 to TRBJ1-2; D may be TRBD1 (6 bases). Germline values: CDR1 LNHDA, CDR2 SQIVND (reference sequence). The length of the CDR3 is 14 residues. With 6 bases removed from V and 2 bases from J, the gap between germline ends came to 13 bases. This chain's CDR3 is CASRMRGANYGYTF. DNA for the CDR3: TGTGCCAGTAGAATGAGGGGGGCCAACTATGGCTACACCTTC.

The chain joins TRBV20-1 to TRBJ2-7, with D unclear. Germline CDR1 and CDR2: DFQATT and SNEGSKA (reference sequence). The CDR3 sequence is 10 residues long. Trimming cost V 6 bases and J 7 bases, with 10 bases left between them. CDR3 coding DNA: TGCAGTGCGCAGACAAGGGAGCAGTACTTC. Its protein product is CSAQTREQYF.

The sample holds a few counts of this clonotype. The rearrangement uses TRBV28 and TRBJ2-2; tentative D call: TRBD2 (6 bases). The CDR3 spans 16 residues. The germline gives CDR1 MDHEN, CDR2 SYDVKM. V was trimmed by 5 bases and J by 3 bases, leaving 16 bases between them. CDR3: CASSSPGSSDTGELFF. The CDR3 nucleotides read TGTGCCAGCAGTAGCCCCGGTTCTAGCGACACCGGGGAGCTGTTTTTT. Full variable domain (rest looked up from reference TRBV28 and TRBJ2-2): DVKVTQSSRYLVKRTGEKVFLECVQDMDHENMFWYRQDPGLGLRLIYFSYDVKMKEKGDIPEGYSVSREKKERFSLILESASTNQTSMYLCASSSPGSSDTGELFFGEGSRLTVL.

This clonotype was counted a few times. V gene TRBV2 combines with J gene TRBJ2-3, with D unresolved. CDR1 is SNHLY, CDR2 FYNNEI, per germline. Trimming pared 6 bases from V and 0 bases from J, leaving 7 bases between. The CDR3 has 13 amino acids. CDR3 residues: CASRASSTDTQYF. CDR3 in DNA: TGTGCCAGCAGAGCTTCTAGCACAGATACGCAGTATTTT.

CDR3 residues: CAISESGFSGANVLTF. The DNA for the CDR3 is TGTGCCATCAGTGAGTCGGGGTTCTCTGGGGCCAACGTCCTGACTTTC. The J gene is TRBJ2-6, the V gene TRBV10-3; unclear D gene. This CDR3 region has 16 residues. The germline V gene encodes CDR1 ENHRY and CDR2 SYGVKD. The V and J ends lost 0 bases and 0 bases respectively, with 6 bases between them.

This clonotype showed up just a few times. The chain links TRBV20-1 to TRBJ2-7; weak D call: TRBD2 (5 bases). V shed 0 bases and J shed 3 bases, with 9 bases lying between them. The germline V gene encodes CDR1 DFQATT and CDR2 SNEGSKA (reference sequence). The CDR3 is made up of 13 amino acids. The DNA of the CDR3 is TGCAGTGCTAGAGAAAACCGGGACTACGAGCAGTACTTC. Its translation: CSARENRDYEQYF.

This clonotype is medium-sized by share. The CDR3 reads CSGFDYSNQPQHF. The CDR3 DNA sequence: TGCAGCGGCTTTGACTATAGCAATCAGCCCCAGCATTTT. The chain uses TRBV20-1 and TRBJ1-5; D not certain. Looked up from germline, CDR1 is DFQATT and CDR2 is SNEGSKA (reference sequence). This CDR3 spans 13 amino acids.

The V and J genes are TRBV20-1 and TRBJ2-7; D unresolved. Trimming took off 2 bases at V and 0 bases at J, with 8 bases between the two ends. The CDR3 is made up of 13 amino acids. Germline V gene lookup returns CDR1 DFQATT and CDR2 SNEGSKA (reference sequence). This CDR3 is CSARSESSYEQYF. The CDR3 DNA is TGCAGTGCTAGAAGTGAGAGCTCCTACGAGCAGTACTTC.

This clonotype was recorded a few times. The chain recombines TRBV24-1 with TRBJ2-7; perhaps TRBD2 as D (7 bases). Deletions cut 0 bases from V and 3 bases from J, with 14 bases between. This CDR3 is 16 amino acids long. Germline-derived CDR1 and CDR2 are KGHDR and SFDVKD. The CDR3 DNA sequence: TGTGCCACCAGTGATTTGAGCCCTAGGGGGGGCTACGAGCAGTACTTC. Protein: CATSDLSPRGGYEQYF.

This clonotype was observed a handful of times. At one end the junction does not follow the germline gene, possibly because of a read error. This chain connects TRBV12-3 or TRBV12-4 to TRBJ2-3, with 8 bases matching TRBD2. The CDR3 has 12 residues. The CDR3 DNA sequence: TGTGCCAGCAGTCTAGCGGGAGATACGCAGTATTTT. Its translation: CASSLAGDTQYF.

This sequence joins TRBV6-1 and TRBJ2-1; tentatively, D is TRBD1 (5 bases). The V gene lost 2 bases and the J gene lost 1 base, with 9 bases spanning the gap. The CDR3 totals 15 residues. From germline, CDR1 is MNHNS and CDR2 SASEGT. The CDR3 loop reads CASSEQGPSYNEQFF. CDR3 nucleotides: TGTGCCAGCAGTGAACAGGGTCCATCCTACAATGAGCAGTTCTTC.

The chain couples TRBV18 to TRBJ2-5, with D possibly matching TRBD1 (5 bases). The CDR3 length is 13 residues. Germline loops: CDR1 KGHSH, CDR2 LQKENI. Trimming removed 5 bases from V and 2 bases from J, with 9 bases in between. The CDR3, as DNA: TGTGCCAGCTCATCAGGGAATCAAGAGACCCAGTACTTC. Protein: CASSSGNQETQYF.

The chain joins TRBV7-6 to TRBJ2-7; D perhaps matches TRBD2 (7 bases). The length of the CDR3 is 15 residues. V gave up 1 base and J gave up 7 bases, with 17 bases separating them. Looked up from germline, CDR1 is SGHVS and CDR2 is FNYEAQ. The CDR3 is CASSLDGGPMGEQYF. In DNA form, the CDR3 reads TGTGCCAGCAGCTTAGACGGGGGGCCCATGGGTGAGCAGTACTTC.

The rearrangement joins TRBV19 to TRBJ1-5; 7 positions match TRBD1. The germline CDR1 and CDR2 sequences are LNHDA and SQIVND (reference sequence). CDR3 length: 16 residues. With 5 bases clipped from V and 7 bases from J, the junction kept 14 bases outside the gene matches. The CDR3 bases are TGTGCCAGTAGTGTCCAGGGGGGATTCGAGAACCAGCCCCAGCATTTT. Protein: CASSVQGGFENQPQHF.

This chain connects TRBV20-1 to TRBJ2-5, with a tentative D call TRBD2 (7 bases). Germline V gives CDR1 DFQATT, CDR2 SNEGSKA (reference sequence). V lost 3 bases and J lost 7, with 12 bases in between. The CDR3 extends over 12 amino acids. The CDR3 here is CSASGGQLTQYF. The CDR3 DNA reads TGCAGTGCTAGCGGGGGGCAATTGACCCAGTACTTC.

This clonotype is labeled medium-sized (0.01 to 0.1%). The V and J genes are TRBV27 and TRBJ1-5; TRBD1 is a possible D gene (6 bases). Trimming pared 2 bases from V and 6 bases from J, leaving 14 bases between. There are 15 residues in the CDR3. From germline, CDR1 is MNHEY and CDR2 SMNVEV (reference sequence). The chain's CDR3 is CASSLGQPLGQPQHF. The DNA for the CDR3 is TGTGCCAGCAGTTTAGGACAGCCACTTGGTCAGCCCCAGCATTTT.

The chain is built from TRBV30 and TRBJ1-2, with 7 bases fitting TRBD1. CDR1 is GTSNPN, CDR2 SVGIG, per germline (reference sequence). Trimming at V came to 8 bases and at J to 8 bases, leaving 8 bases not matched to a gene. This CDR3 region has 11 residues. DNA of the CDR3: TGTGCCCGGGGGACAGCCGTGGGCTACACCTTC. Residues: CARGTAVGYTF.

CDR3 loop: CSARTDNYGYTF. The DNA for the CDR3 is TGCAGTGCCCGGACAGACAACTATGGCTACACCTTC. V is TRBV20-1 and J is TRBJ1-2; D might be TRBD1 (6 bases). The CDR3 extends over 12 amino acids. The ends were cut back, 6 bases at V and 2 bases at J, with 10 bases in the middle. Germline-derived CDR1 and CDR2 are DFQATT and SNEGSKA (reference sequence).

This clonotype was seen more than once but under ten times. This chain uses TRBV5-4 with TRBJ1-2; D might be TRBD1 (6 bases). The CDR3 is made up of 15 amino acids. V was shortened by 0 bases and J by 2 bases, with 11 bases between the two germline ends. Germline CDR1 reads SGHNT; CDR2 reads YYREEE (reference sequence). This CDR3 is CASSLGGGTNYGYTF. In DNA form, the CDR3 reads TGTGCCAGCAGCTTGGGTGGGGGCACCAACTATGGCTACACCTTC.

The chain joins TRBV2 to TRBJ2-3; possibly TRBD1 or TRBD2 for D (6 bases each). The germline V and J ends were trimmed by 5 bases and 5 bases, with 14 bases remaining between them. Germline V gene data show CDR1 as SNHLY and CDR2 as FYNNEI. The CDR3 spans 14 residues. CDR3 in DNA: TGTGCCAGCAGTAATTGGGGGGCTGAAGATACGCAGTATTTT. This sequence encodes CASSNWGAEDTQYF.

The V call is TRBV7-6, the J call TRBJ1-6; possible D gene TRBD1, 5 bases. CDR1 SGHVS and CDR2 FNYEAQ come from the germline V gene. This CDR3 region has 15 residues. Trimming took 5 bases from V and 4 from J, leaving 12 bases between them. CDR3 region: CASSKTGTYNSPLHF. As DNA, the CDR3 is TGTGCCAGCAGCAAAACAGGAACTTATAATTCACCCCTCCACTTT. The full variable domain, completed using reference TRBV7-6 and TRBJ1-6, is GAGVSQSPRYKVTKRGQDVALRCDPISGHVSLYWYRQALGQGPEFLTYFNYEAQQDKSGLPNDRFSAERPEGSISTLTIQRTEQRDSAMYRCASSKTGTYNSPLHFGNGTRLTVT.

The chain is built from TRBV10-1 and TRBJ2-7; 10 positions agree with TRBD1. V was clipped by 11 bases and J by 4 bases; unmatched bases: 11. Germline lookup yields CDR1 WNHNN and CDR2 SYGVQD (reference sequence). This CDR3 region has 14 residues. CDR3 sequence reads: CAAIPGTGVYEQYF. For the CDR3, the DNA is TGCGCCGCTATTCCAGGGACAGGGGTTTACGAGCAGTACTTC.

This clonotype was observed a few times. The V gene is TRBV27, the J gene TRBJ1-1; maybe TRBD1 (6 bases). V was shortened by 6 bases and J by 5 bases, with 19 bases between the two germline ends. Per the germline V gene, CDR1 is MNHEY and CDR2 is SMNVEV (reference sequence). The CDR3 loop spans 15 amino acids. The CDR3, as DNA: TGTGCCAGCAGCCTCTCCAATGGGGGGGCAACTGAAGCTTTCTTT. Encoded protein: CASSLSNGGATEAFF.

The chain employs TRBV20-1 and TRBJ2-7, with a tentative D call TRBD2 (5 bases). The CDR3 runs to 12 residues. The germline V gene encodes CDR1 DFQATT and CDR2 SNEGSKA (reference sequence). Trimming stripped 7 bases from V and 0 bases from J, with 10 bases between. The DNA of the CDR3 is TGCAGTGTACTAGGGAGCTCCTACGAGCAGTACTTC. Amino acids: CSVLGSSYEQYF.

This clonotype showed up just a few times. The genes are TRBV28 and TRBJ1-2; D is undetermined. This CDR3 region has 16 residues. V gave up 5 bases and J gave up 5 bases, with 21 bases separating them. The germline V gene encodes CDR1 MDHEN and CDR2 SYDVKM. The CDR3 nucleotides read TGTGCCAGCAGTACCCGCTTCGGGCGCAGATGGTATGGCTACACCTTC. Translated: CASSTRFGRRWYGYTF.

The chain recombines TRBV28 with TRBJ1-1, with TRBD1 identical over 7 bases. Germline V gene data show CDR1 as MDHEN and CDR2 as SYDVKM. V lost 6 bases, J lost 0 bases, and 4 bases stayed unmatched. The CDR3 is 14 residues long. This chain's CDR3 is CASSPGQMNTEAFF. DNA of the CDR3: TGTGCCAGCAGCCCGGGACAGATGAACACTGAAGCTTTCTTT.

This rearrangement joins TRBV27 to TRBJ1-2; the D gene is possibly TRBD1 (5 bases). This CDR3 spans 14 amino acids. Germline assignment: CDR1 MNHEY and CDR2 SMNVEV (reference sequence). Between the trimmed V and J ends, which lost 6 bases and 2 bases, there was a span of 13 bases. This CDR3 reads CASRQWAGNYGYTF. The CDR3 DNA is TGTGCCAGCAGACAATGGGCAGGGAACTATGGCTACACCTTC.

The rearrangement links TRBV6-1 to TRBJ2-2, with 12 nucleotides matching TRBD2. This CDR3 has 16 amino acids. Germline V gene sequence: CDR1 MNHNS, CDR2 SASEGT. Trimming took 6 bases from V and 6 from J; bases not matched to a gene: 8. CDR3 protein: CASRILAGGPPGELFF. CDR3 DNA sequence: TGTGCCAGCAGGATTCTAGCGGGAGGGCCCCCCGGGGAGCTGTTTTTT.

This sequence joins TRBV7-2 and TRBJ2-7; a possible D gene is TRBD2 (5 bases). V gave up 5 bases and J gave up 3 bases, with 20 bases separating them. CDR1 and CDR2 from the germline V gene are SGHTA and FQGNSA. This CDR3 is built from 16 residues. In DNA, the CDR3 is TGTGCCAGCAGCCGAACATCCAGCGGAGTGGTCTACGAGCAGTACTTC. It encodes CASSRTSSGVVYEQYF.

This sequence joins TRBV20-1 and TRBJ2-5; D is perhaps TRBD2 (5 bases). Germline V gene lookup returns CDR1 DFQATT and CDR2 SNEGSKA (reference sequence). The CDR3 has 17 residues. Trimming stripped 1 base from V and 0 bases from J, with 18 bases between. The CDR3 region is CSARGPRRQLNQETQYF. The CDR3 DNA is TGCAGTGCTAGAGGTCCGCGGAGGCAATTAAACCAAGAGACCCAGTACTTC.